The next 14 T cell receptor beta chains were all read from a single sample in a study of blood T cell repertoires in COVID-19. Method: immunoSEQ multiplex PCR; TCRdb's copy keeps in-frame clones and lacks some. Among approximately 110,000 clones listed, approximately 85% were seen once. What was sequenced was peripheral blood. Every receptor here comes from an elderly woman with COVID-19, enrolled during active disease.

The chain joins TRBV6-4 to TRBJ2-2; 14 bases line up with TRBD2. The germline V gene has CDR1 MRHNA and CDR2 SNTAGT. This CDR3 spans 16 amino acids. After removal of 8 bases from V and 6 bases from J, the junction contained 8 bases not matched to a gene. The CDR3 spells CASPPGLAGVAGELFF. The CDR3 DNA reads as TGTGCCAGCCCCCCGGGACTAGCGGGAGTTGCCGGGGAGCTGTTTTTT.

The chain is built from TRBV7-3 and TRBJ2-6; the D is unclear. The CDR3 covers 16 residues. Germline V gene lookup returns CDR1 SGHTA and CDR2 FQGTGA. V was trimmed by 0 bases and J by 0 bases, leaving 6 bases between them. The CDR3 is CASSLTKSSGANVLTF. CDR3 DNA sequence: TGTGCCAGCAGCTTAACTAAGAGCTCTGGGGCCAACGTCCTGACTTTC.

The J gene is TRBJ2-2, the V gene TRBV6-5, with 11 bases that match TRBD1. This CDR3 comprises 15 residues. Germline V gene sequence: CDR1 MNHEY, CDR2 SVGAGI. V trimming: 6 bases; J trimming: 5 bases; junction bases outside the gene matches: 5. CDR3 nucleotides: TGTGCCAGCAGACCGGACAGGGGGCTGACCGGGGAGCTGTTTTTT. Amino acids: CASRPDRGLTGELFF.

This clone was counted between two and nine times. The V gene is TRBV12-3 or TRBV12-4, the J gene TRBJ1-6; 10 bases align to TRBD1. The trim removed 10 bases at V and 9 bases at J, leaving 3 bases unmatched. The CDR3 extends over 12 amino acids. The CDR3 sequence: CAIGTGVSPLHF. The CDR3 coding sequence is TGTGCCATTGGGACAGGGGTTTCACCCCTCCACTTT.

J is TRBJ1-3 and V is TRBV3-1 (or the pseudogene TRBV3-2); D ambiguous. The V end was cut by 1 base, the J end by 6 bases, with 4 bases between. The CDR3 consists of 12 residues. CDR1 is LGHDT, CDR2 YNNKEL, per germline (reference sequence). The CDR3 bases are TGTGCCAGCAGCCAAGCCCAAAACACCATATATTTT. It encodes CASSQAQNTIYF.

The chain has TRBV3-1 (or the pseudogene TRBV3-2) and TRBJ2-5; 8 positions match TRBD2. J was trimmed by 1 base and V by 1 base; bases with no gene match: 5. Germline CDR1 is LGHDT and CDR2 is YNNKEL (reference sequence). The CDR3 totals 16 residues. The CDR3 sequence: CASSQVKAGAQETQYF. The CDR3 region has the DNA TGTGCCAGCAGCCAAGTTAAAGCGGGAGCCCAAGAGACCCAGTACTTC.

The chain couples TRBV7-2 to TRBJ2-1, with a possible D match to TRBD2 (5 bases). Per germline, CDR1 SGHTA and CDR2 FQGNSA. This CDR3 contains 17 residues. Trimming pared 5 bases from V and 6 bases from J, leaving 23 bases between. CDR3 loop: CASSPGGTGFLGNEQFF. The CDR3 DNA reads as TGTGCCAGCAGCCCCGGAGGAACGGGGTTCCTCGGCAATGAGCAGTTCTTC.

V and J are TRBV28 and TRBJ2-1; D not resolved. The CDR3 runs 15 residues. The germline gives CDR1 MDHEN, CDR2 SYDVKM. The V end lost 3 bases, the J end lost 7 bases, and 16 bases lay between the germline ends. CDR3 region: CASSFIVSARNEQFF. CDR3 DNA: TGTGCCAGCAGTTTTATCGTTTCCGCTAGGAATGAGCAGTTCTTC.

V and J are TRBV14 and TRBJ1-1; no reliable D call. Looked up from germline, CDR1 is SGHDN and CDR2 is FVKESK. CDR3 size: 13 residues. The germline V and J ends were trimmed by 4 bases and 3 bases, with 9 bases remaining between them. CDR3 loop: CASSRGIDTEAFF. DNA for the CDR3: TGTGCCAGCAGCCGAGGGATCGACACTGAAGCTTTCTTT.

CDR3 protein: CASSLGSSRVGQPQHF. CDR3 DNA sequence: TGTGCCAGCAGCTTGGGTTCAAGCAGGGTGGGACAGCCCCAGCATTTT. The chain combines TRBV5-5 with TRBJ1-5, with D perhaps matching TRBD1 (5 bases). The CDR3 consists of 16 residues. The V end lost 0 bases, the J end lost 7 bases, and 17 bases lay between the germline ends. Germline values: CDR1 SGHKS, CDR2 YYEKEE (reference sequence).

This clone has a single count. This chain connects TRBV15 to TRBJ2-1; TRBD2 aligns across 10 bases. Germline V gene data show CDR1 as LNHNV and CDR2 as YYDKDF (reference sequence). This CDR3 has 15 amino acids. Trimming cost V 7 bases and J 9 bases; bases outside gene matches: 12. CDR3 in amino acids: CATTQREGPTIEQFF. CDR3 DNA sequence: TGTGCCACCACACAGCGGGAGGGCCCTACCATTGAGCAGTTCTTC.

The chain employs TRBV19 and TRBJ1-1; D is perhaps TRBD1 (5 bases). V lost 7 bases and J 1 base, leaving 10 bases between the germline ends. This CDR3 is 13 amino acids long. Germline V gene sequence: CDR1 LNHDA, CDR2 SQIVND (reference sequence). The CDR3 coding sequence is TGTGCCAGTAAGGCGGGGGGGAACACTGAAGCTTTCTTT. It is translated as CASKAGGNTEAFF.

V gene TRBV3-1 (or the pseudogene TRBV3-2) combines with J gene TRBJ2-2; TRBD1 agrees at 7 bases. Germline V gene lookup returns CDR1 LGHDT and CDR2 YNNKEL (reference sequence). Losses at the gene ends were 0 bases for V and 4 bases for J; bases not matched to a gene: 2. This CDR3 region has 15 residues. CDR3 region: CASSQDDRATGELFF. CDR3 bases: TGTGCCAGCAGCCAAGATGACAGGGCCACCGGGGAGCTGTTTTTT.

The chain employs TRBV29-1 and TRBJ2-2; D ambiguous. Germline loops: CDR1 SQVTM, CDR2 ANQGSEA. V lost 4 bases to trimming and J lost 6 bases, with 18 bases between them. This CDR3 region has 15 residues. CDR3 region: CSVGLIAGPSGELFF. The CDR3 DNA follows: TGCAGCGTTGGACTTATCGCCGGTCCGTCCGGGGAGCTGTTTTTT.